Listed here are 22 T cell receptor beta chains from one sample, sequenced in a study of human T cells and chemical hapten exposure (dated by TCRdb to 2020 to 2022). The sample's time point, from its label and the paper: pre-sensitization, week 0. The meaning of the sample's treatment or condition label: therapeutic diphenylcyclopropenone sensitization with weekly scalp DPC. Library method: RACE. TCRdb records NextSeq 500 as the sequencer. TCRdb applied fastp at Q25 and MiXCR to the public reads, then kept only in-frame beta chains. Rows are unified per CDR3 protein, each entry keeping the most common DNA and genes. This sample has under 300,000 distinct CDR3 sequences in its table, and around 7% of those were observed once. Of the sample, 1.2% is held by the ten largest clones. Sequenced here: whole blood, sampled in connection with sensitization to the hapten diphenylcyclopropenone (DPC). The receptors originated from a man between 18 and 35 years old with alopecia areata. Some clones in this sample may be carry-over from other donors' samples.

This clonotype was observed many times. This sequence joins TRBV27 and TRBJ2-3; no clear D. V was trimmed by 1 base and J by 4 bases, leaving 6 bases between them. This CDR3 is built from 13 residues. Germline V gene sequence: CDR1 MNHEY, CDR2 SMNVEV (reference sequence). CDR3 DNA sequence: TGTGCCAGCAGTTTATTTCGTCCAGATACGCAGTATTTT. Translation: CASSLFRPDTQYF.

This clonotype was observed at least ten times. The rearrangement links TRBV5-4 to TRBJ2-1, with D uncertain. This CDR3 is built from 11 residues. The ends were cut back, 4 bases at V and 9 bases at J, with 8 bases in the middle. Germline values: CDR1 SGHNT, CDR2 YYREEE (reference sequence). The CDR3 sequence: CASSLTTEQFF. CDR3 sequence (DNA): TGTGCCAGCAGCCTAACCACTGAGCAGTTCTTC.

This clonotype was recorded a few times. This chain connects TRBV5-6 to TRBJ1-2; D not certain. Looked up from germline, CDR1 is SGHDT and CDR2 is YYEEEE. CDR3 length equals 13 residues. Trimming stripped 4 bases from V and 6 bases from J, with 13 bases between. The DNA of the CDR3 is TGTGCCAGCAGCAAAATCTCGCTGGATGGCTACACCTTC. Residues: CASSKISLDGYTF.

This clonotype was seen at least ten times. The chain uses TRBV28 and TRBJ1-5; D uncertain. CDR1 and CDR2 (germline): MDHEN, SYDVKM. The CDR3 extends over 16 amino acids. V lost 10 bases and J 3 bases, leaving 22 bases between the germline ends. CDR3 in amino acids: CATRNPVGGFNQPQHF. Here the CDR3 DNA reads TGTGCCACCAGAAACCCGGTTGGAGGGTTCAATCAGCCCCAGCATTTT.

This clonotype turned up a few times. The chain employs TRBV7-8 and TRBJ1-2; 7 bases align to TRBD1. V trimming: 5 bases; J trimming: 8 bases; junction bases outside the gene matches: 11. The germline gives CDR1 SGHVS, CDR2 FQNEAQ. The CDR3 length is 14 residues. The CDR3 bases are TGTGCCAGCAGCCCAAGGAGGGGGCCGCTCGGCTACACCTTC. Amino acid sequence: CASSPRRGPLGYTF.

The sample holds many counts of this clonotype. J is TRBJ1-5 and V is TRBV7-9, with unresolved D. The V end lost 1 base, the J end lost 1 base, and 11 bases lay between the germline ends. Looked up from germline, CDR1 is SEHNR and CDR2 is FQNEAQ (reference sequence). The CDR3 is made up of 16 amino acids. CDR3 in amino acids: CASSLDKAGSNQPQHF. Written as DNA, the CDR3 is TGTGCCAGCAGCTTAGACAAGGCTGGGAGCAATCAGCCCCAGCATTTT. Together with reference TRBV7-9 and TRBJ1-5, the CDR3 gives the full variable domain: DTGVSQNPRHKITKRGQNVTFRCDPISEHNRLYWYRQTLGQGPEFLTYFQNEAQLEKSRLLSDRFSAERPKGSFSTLEIQRTEQGDSAMYLCASSLDKAGSNQPQHFGDGTRLSIL.

The J gene is TRBJ2-1, the V gene TRBV12-3 or TRBV12-4; D could derive from TRBD1 or TRBD2 (5 bases each). The V end was cut by 4 bases, the J end by 8 bases, with 9 bases between. CDR3 length equals 12 residues. This CDR3 is CASSSRGDEQFF. Here the CDR3 DNA reads TGTGCCAGCAGTTCTCGAGGGGATGAGCAGTTCTTC.

This clonotype was recorded a few times. The chain carries TRBV5-1 and TRBJ1-6; the D is unclear. The germline V gene encodes CDR1 SGHRS and CDR2 YFSETQ. This CDR3 spans 15 amino acids. V was cut by 3 bases and J by 9 bases, with 16 bases left in between. The CDR3 bases are TGCGCCAGCAGCTACGAGGACCCCTCAACTTCACCCCTCCACTTT. Its protein product is CASSYEDPSTSPLHF.

The chain carries TRBV5-1 and TRBJ2-3, with D uncertain. CDR1 and CDR2 from the germline V gene are SGHRS and YFSETQ. The CDR3 spans 14 residues. Trimming shortened V by 0 bases and J by 4 bases, and 9 bases separated the two germline ends. The CDR3 here is CASSLDLGPDTQYF. The CDR3 DNA reads TGCGCCAGCAGCTTGGATCTAGGTCCAGATACGCAGTATTTT.

This clonotype has only a few counts. This chain joins TRBV12-3 or TRBV12-4 and TRBJ2-3, with 10 bases lining up with TRBD1. J was trimmed by 6 bases and V by 6 bases; bases with no gene match: 9. The CDR3 covers 15 residues. The CDR3 DNA sequence: TGTGCCAGCAGGCGCGGACAGGGGGGTATGGATACGCAGTATTTT. Translation: CASRRGQGGMDTQYF.

A few counts support this clonotype. The V and J genes are TRBV6-6 and TRBJ2-2, with TRBD2 as a possible D gene (5 bases). The ends were cut back, 2 bases at V and 6 bases at J, with 7 bases in the middle. The CDR3 has 13 amino acids. Germline V gene data show CDR1 as MNHNY and CDR2 as SVGAGI (reference sequence). CDR3 loop: CASSYKGAGELFF. The CDR3 DNA sequence: TGTGCCAGCAGTTACAAGGGAGCCGGGGAGCTGTTTTTT.

This chain connects TRBV10-3 to TRBJ2-7, with no clear D. The CDR3 is 12 amino acids. V gave up 10 bases and J gave up 5 bases, with 15 bases separating them. The germline CDR1 and CDR2 sequences are ENHRY and SYGVKD. The CDR3 reads CATGRSADEQYV. The CDR3 nucleotides are TGTGCCACAGGACGATCTGCCGACGAGCAGTACGTC.

This clonotype has only a few counts. The chain carries TRBV6-2 or TRBV6-3 and TRBJ1-5; 7 nucleotides agree with TRBD1. Germline trimming cut 6 bases from V and 3 bases from J; bases unmatched to any gene: 5. The length of the CDR3 is 14 residues. Per the germline V gene, CDR1 is MNHEY and CDR2 is SVGEGT. CDR3 residues: CASRRTGDNQPQHF. The DNA for the CDR3 is TGTGCCAGCAGACGAACAGGGGACAATCAGCCCCAGCATTTT.

This sequence joins TRBV20-1 and TRBJ2-3; tentatively, D is TRBD1 (6 bases). The CDR3 has 15 amino acids. Germline CDR1 is DFQATT and CDR2 is SNEGSKA (reference sequence). The germline V and J ends were trimmed by 3 bases and 6 bases, with 19 bases remaining between them. In nucleotides, the CDR3 is TGCAGTGCTAGGCGACAGGCCAACTCAGGGGATACGCAGTATTTT. Translating gives CSARRQANSGDTQYF.

In this sample, this clonotype turned up a few times. The V call is TRBV4-3, the J call TRBJ2-1; 7 nucleotides align to TRBD1. V gave up 1 base and J gave up 5 bases; unmatched junction bases: 20. The CDR3 has 20 residues. Germline V gene sequence: CDR1 LGHNA, CDR2 YSLEER. Written as DNA, the CDR3 is TGCGCCAGCAGCCAAGGGTCCTTGAAGACCGACAGGGTCGAGGACAATGAGCAGTTCTTC. Amino acid sequence: CASSQGSLKTDRVEDNEQFF.

This sequence joins TRBV6-1 and TRBJ1-4; 8 bases line up with TRBD1. The CDR3 totals 19 residues. Germline values: CDR1 MNHNS, CDR2 SASEGT. The ends lost 8 bases at V and 6 bases at J; junction bases unmatched: 23. Written as DNA, the CDR3 is TGTGCCAGCTGGGAATTGGACAGGGTCGGCGGAGGGGACCATGAAAAACTGTTTTTT. It specifies CASWELDRVGGGDHEKLFF.

The chain recombines TRBV20-1 with TRBJ2-3; a weak D match, TRBD2 (7 bases). The CDR3 is 14 residues long. CDR1 and CDR2 from the germline V gene are DFQATT and SNEGSKA (reference sequence). Trimming took off 4 bases at V and 4 bases at J, with 15 bases between the two ends. The CDR3 DNA sequence: TGCAGTGCTATTGTGGGGGGGCCCGCAGATACGCAGTATTTT. It specifies CSAIVGGPADTQYF.

This clonotype appeared many times. The CDR3 DNA sequence: TGTGCCAGCAGCCAAGAAGGGGGCGAGCAGTACTTC. Amino acids: CASSQEGGEQYF. The chain is built from TRBV3-1 and TRBJ2-7, with TRBD1 as a possible D gene (6 bases). From germline, CDR1 is LGHDT and CDR2 YNNKEL (reference sequence). V lost 0 bases to trimming and J lost 6 bases, with 6 bases between them. This CDR3 comprises 12 residues.

This clonotype was found a few times. The chain recombines TRBV4-2 with TRBJ1-4, with TRBD1 as a possible D gene (6 bases). V was trimmed by 4 bases and J by 7 bases, leaving 19 bases between them. Germline V gene sequence: CDR1 LGHNA, CDR2 YNFKEQ. The CDR3 sequence is 16 residues long. In DNA, the CDR3 is TGTGCCAGCAGCCCACAGGGTCCGGGGTTGCGTGAAAAACTGTTTTTT. This sequence encodes CASSPQGPGLREKLFF.

This clonotype was counted between two and nine times. This chain links TRBV11-2 with TRBJ1-1, with a weak D call TRBD1 (5 bases). This CDR3 region has 15 residues. V shed 4 bases and J shed 0 bases, with 12 bases lying between them. Germline CDR1 and CDR2: SGHAT and FQNNGV. The CDR3 nucleotides are TGTGCCAGCAGCTCTTGGGACTTGTTGAACACTGAAGCTTTCTTT. It translates to CASSSWDLLNTEAFF.

This clonotype was counted only a few times. The rearrangement joins TRBV12-3 or TRBV12-4 to TRBJ1-6; tentatively, D is TRBD1 (6 bases). V was cut by 6 bases and J by 2 bases, with 8 bases left in between. This CDR3 is built from 14 residues. The DNA of the CDR3 is TGTGCCAGCAGCAGGGACACCTATAATTCACCCCTCCACTTT. Encoded protein: CASSRDTYNSPLHF.

This clonotype was seen repeatedly, ten times or more. The chain employs TRBV20-1 and TRBJ2-1, with 8 positions matching TRBD2. CDR1 DFQATT and CDR2 SNEGSKA come from the germline V gene (reference sequence). J was trimmed by 7 bases and V by 2 bases; bases with no gene match: 10. This CDR3 has 15 residues. Here the CDR3 reads CSARRRGAPLNEQFF. The CDR3 DNA sequence: TGCAGTGCTAGAAGGCGGGGGGCCCCATTAAATGAGCAGTTCTTC.